This TCR beta chain was observed in a study of blood T cell repertoires in COVID-19. About the research overall: COVID-19 samples collected from the United States, Italy and Spain covered acute and convalescent phases. Nucleic acid was either cDNA or gDNA, and it came from T cells, B-cell-depleted T cells, or PBMCs.

The V and J ends lost 3 bases and 4 bases, in that order; junction bases with no gene match: 6. Germline lookup yields CDR1 MDHEN and CDR2 SYDVKM. The CDR3 has 16 amino acids. Enrolled through a virtual design, the participants were between about 18 and 100 years of age and came from 24 US areas. Clinical history reported by participants formed the basis on which cohorts were assigned. This clone showed up just once. The protocol was immunoSEQ multiplex PCR, while the TCRdb copy is restricted to in-frame clones and leaves out a portion. The repertoire holds 200,000 to 300,000 clones, with 88% as singletons.

The receptor was derived from a woman in her 40s with acute COVID-19. The gene calls are TRBV28 and TRBJ1-3, with TRBD1 matching over 10 bases. Sequencing used PBMCs or T cells enriched from blood (not recorded which). CDR3 sequence: CASSFRRTGGGNTIYF. The CDR3 DNA sequence: TGTGCCAGCAGTTTTCGGAGGACAGGGGGAGGAAACACCATATATTTT.